Reported below is one TCR beta chain. The antigen is unknown. This entry belongs to a study of siplizumab effects on memory and regulatory T cells. Study observations and caveats: Apparently key alloresponse contributors, naive T cells also seemed more diverse than memory cells. Siplizumab gave mappable alloreactive CD4+ clones an average Treg-derived fraction of approximately 69%, against 26.9% in controls.

The length of the CDR3 is 15 residues. Germline V lookup: CDR1 SGHVS, CDR2 FQNEAQ. The V end lost 1 base, the J end lost 8 bases, and 17 bases lay between the germline ends. Clones were read by immunoSEQ multiplex PCR, and TCRdb kept only the in-frame ones, dropping some. This table has 110,000 or so clones, 90% to 95% appearing once. This receptor was taken from a human donor in good health. The source material was Tregs sorted from blood. The V call is TRBV7-8, the J call TRBJ1-2; no clear D gene. This chain's CDR3 is CASSLVHTSYEGYTF. DNA of the CDR3: TGTGCCAGCAGCTTAGTTCATACGTCATATGAGGGCTACACCTTC.